This T cell receptor beta chain derives from a study of Ad26.COV2.S vaccination and SARS-CoV-2 variants. Looking at the study overall: The COV1001 Ad26.COV2.S trial arm included the donor. Intramuscularly, Ad26.COV2.S was given either once or twice, 56 days apart.

Study-level points and caveats: Spike-specific TCR breadth in vaccine recipients exceeded that seen in placebo recipients. Possibly, TCR breadth and depth analyses underestimated total T cell responses.

As for treatment: around 19 received Ad26.COV2.S at low or high dose, single or two shots; several received placebo; per-sample allocation not given. Sampling took place 63 days after the first vaccine or placebo injection. Clones were read by immunoSEQ multiplex PCR, and TCRdb kept only the in-frame ones, dropping some. There are about 480,000 clones in the sample; around 90% occur only once, and 9.5% to 15% lies in the top ten. As concerns this clone: The antigen is not known.

The CDR3 length is 15 residues. Germline V gene sequence: CDR1 SGHVS, CDR2 FQNEAQ. V lost 5 bases and J lost 0; bases outside the gene matches: 4. Here the sequenced sample was peripheral blood, taken in a trial of Ad26.COV2.S vaccine versus placebo. The V call is TRBV7-8, the J call TRBJ1-5; 7 nucleotides match TRBD1. The TCR originated in a person aged 18-60 years who received the Ad26.COV2.S COVID-19 vaccine or a placebo. The CDR3 DNA reads TGTGCCAGCAGCATCACAGGGGCTAGCAATCAGCCCCAGCATTTT. It yields the protein CASSITGASNQPQHF.